The entry below describes one T cell receptor beta chain. Each CDR3 protein gets one entry after TCRdb re-called the 5' RACE reads with MiXCR. The data contain around 50,000 distinct CDR3 sequences, approximately 7.6% of them seen just once; the ten biggest clones take up about 12%. Time point described: sample taken at primary tumor resection. Material for sequencing was whole RNA from tumor, nontumor lung or frozen PBMC, left unsorted. The CDR3 sequence is 15 residues long. V dropped 3 bases and J dropped 3; count of bases not matched to a gene: 5. Germline V CDR1 and CDR2: ENHRY, SYGVKD. These data come from a study of spatial heterogeneity in lung cancer.

This clonotype originated in a female donor with early-stage non-small cell lung cancer. The source was PBMCs, collected at surgery. The chain employs TRBV10-3 and TRBJ2-5, with 9 bases lining up with TRBD2. CDR3 in DNA: TGTGCCATCAGTGATGTTTTAGCGGGGGAAGAGACCCAGTACTTC. The encoded protein is CAISDVLAGEETQYF.